Listed below are T cell receptor beta chains from one sample, sequenced in a study of identifying expanded T cells in peripheral blood. The protocol was immunoSEQ multiplex PCR, while the TCRdb copy is restricted to in-frame clones and leaves out a portion. The sample lists about 58,000 clones, approximately 89% occurring once. The sequencing sample was made of blood. These receptors all stem from a person between 18 and 75 years old in good health. The conserved cysteine and the conserved F or W are not part of the CDR3 here. Each record gives: V gene, J gene, CDR3 protein.

TRBV4-1,TRBJ1-5,ASSQENHQPQH
TRBV11-2,TRBJ2-2,ASSLPRNTGELF
TRBV2,TRBJ2-3,ASRRASGGTDTQY
TRBV10-2,TRBJ2-7,ASSSLAGRSYEQY
TRBV13,TRBJ2-3,ASSFYSGGATGDTQY
TRBV6-4,TRBJ1-2,ASSDSEAGGSDGYT
TRBV5-5,TRBJ1-4,ASRGQGPGDEKLF
TRBV7-2,TRBJ2-1,ASSPTSGEQF
TRBV4-3,TRBJ1-4,ASSRTVGDNEKLF
TRBV4-1,TRBJ2-3,ASSQGGDLPTDTQY
TRBV20-1,TRBJ2-7,SASHGGEQY
TRBV7-2,TRBJ2-5,ASSWSGAQY
TRBV7-6,TRBJ2-2,ARTPPGQGGGTSLNTGELF
TRBV5-4,TRBJ1-2,ASSFGRTDYGYT
TRBV28,TRBJ2-7,ASSSPRVTGEKEQY
TRBV19,TRBJ2-4,ASSNQGTRNIQY
TRBV9,TRBJ2-5,ASSVGLAGNQETQY
TRBV6-1,TRBJ1-5,ASSRDSNSNQPQH
TRBV27,TRBJ1-1,ASSLWYTNTEAF
TRBV9,TRBJ2-7,ASSVGLGGHATYEQY
TRBV2,TRBJ2-5,ASRAPQQGKETQY
TRBV7-9,TRBJ2-7,ASSPRELYEQY
TRBV7-6,TRBJ2-7,ASSPRTSGTYEQY
TRBV11-1,TRBJ2-5,ASSDLGLAETQY